A selection of T cell receptor beta chains follows, all from one sample in a study of beta chain features in type 1 diabetes. The data were produced by immunoSEQ multiplex PCR, yet TCRdb's version contains in-frame clones alone and is incomplete. The data show some 660,000 clones, about 14% seen once. What was sequenced was naive CD4+ T cells from blood. These TCRs come from a man between 18 and 29 years old with type 1 diabetes. Each CDR3 is given with its conserved first and last residue. D genes are given only for firm matches. Rows give clone size only sometimes, using once, few, many, or a class for an expanded clone.

J: TRBJ2-3; V: TRBV11-2; D: .; size: .; DNA: TGTGCCAGCAGCTTAGAGGTTACGCAGTATTTT; CDR3: CASSLEVTQYF
J: TRBJ2-1; V: TRBV4-3; D: TRBD2; size: .; DNA: TGCGCCAGCAGCCAAGAGCTAGCGGGGGGGCCTTTATATGAGCAGTTCTTC; CDR3: CASSQELAGGPLYEQFF
J: TRBJ2-5; V: TRBV7-2; D: .; size: .; DNA: TGTGCCAGCAGCTTAGTAAAGGTCCAAGAGACCCAGTACTTC; CDR3: CASSLVKVQETQYF
J: TRBJ1-5; V: TRBV6-6; D: .; size: .; DNA: TGTGCCAGCAGTTACCGTGGGGCAGAGCATTTT; CDR3: CASSYRGAEHF
J: TRBJ2-3; V: TRBV5-6; D: TRBD2; size: few; DNA: TGTGCCAGCAGCCCCTCAGCGGGAGGCCGCGGGGGGCAGTATTTT; CDR3: CASSPSAGGRGGQYF
J: TRBJ1-5; V: TRBV7-2; D: .; size: .; DNA: TGTGCCAGCAGCTTCCTCCGCGGGGGGCGGGATCAGCCCCAGCATTTT; CDR3: CASSFLRGGRDQPQHF
J: TRBJ1-1; V: TRBV30; D: .; size: few; DNA: TGTGCCTGGAGTCAGGAGAGGGACACTGAAGCTTTCTTT; CDR3: CAWSQERDTEAFF
J: TRBJ1-2; V: TRBV20-1; D: TRBD1; size: .; DNA: TGCAGTGCTAAGGGGGCGAGAGGCTACACCTTC; CDR3: CSAKGARGYTF
J: TRBJ2-7; V: TRBV11-2; D: .; size: few; DNA: TGTGCCAGCAGCTTATCTGCGACCATAACCTACGAGCAGTACTTC; CDR3: CASSLSATITYEQYF
J: TRBJ1-1; V: TRBV6-5; D: .; size: few; DNA: TGTGCCAGCTCCCAGGCGGGGTCGAACACTGAAGCTTTCTTT; CDR3: CASSQAGSNTEAFF
J: TRBJ2-5; V: TRBV28; D: .; size: .; DNA: TGTGCCAGCAATATTCCGCTAGCGATACAAGAGACCCAGTACTTC; CDR3: CASNIPLAIQETQYF
J: TRBJ1-4; V: TRBV2; D: .; size: .; DNA: TGTGCCAGCAGCGGTGCAACTAATGAAAAACTGTTTTTT; CDR3: CASSGATNEKLFF